A single TCR beta chain is shown here with its context. The antigen is undetermined. The CDR3 sequence is 14 residues long. Germline V gene data show CDR1 as SGHTS and CDR2 as YDEGEE. V shed 3 bases and J 2 bases; nucleotides not matched to a gene: 4. This specimen belongs to a study of cytomegalovirus exposure and HLA in healthy donors. Whole-study context: Within an early data release were around 80 million unique TCRs drawn from HLA-typed donors.

Study findings and constraints: The study designated around 150 TCR beta chains cytomegalovirus-associated. In a later analysis, TCR beta V- and J-gene trimming showed a link to a missense DCLRE1C variant.

Primers included in the PCR were 60 Vbeta and 13 Jbeta primers. The data were produced by immunoSEQ multiplex PCR, yet TCRdb's version contains in-frame clones alone and is incomplete. The sample has about 140,000 clones, around 75% seen once. The J gene is TRBJ2-5, the V gene TRBV5-8; 7 bases map to TRBD1. Sequences were obtained from PBMCs. This TCR came from a male donor in good health and CMV-seronegative. DNA of the CDR3: TGTGCCAGCAGCTACTGGACAGGACAAGAGACCCAGTACTTC. Translating it yields CASSYWTGQETQYF. Using reference TRBV5-8 and TRBJ2-5 for the parts outside the CDR3, the full variable domain is EAGVTQSPTHLIKTRGQQATLRCSPISGHTSVYWYQQALGLGLQFLLWYDEGEERNRGNFPPRFSGRQFPNYSSELNVNALELEDSALYLCASSYWTGQETQYFGPGTRLLVL.